Following are 14 T cell receptor beta chains from one sample sequenced in a study of blood T cell repertoires in COVID-19 (dated by TCRdb to the early 2020s). The library was made by the immunoSEQ multiplex PCR assay. TCRdb carries this immuneACCESS record with in-frame sequences only. Its versions omit some clonotypes, under half of them owing to an unresolved V gene in the studies checked, with the rest unexplained. This sample gives under 250,000 clones in total; roughly 90% of them show up just once. The ten most abundant clones make up 3.5% to 4.5% of the sample. The sample taken for sequencing was PBMCs or T cells enriched from blood (not recorded which). Receptors were obtained from a woman in her twenties or thirties with acute COVID-19.

This clone was counted only a few times. J is TRBJ1-3 and V is TRBV6-5; 9 bases fit TRBD1. V was pared by 5 bases and J by 5 bases, with 7 bases of the junction left unmatched. This CDR3 has 15 residues. Germline values: CDR1 MNHEY, CDR2 SVGAGI. CDR3 DNA sequence: TGTGCCAGCAGTCCGTCCGGGACAGGGAGAAACACCATATATTTT. Translated, it gives CASSPSGTGRNTIYF.

The V and J genes are TRBV6-5 and TRBJ1-2; 7 positions match TRBD1. J was trimmed by 7 bases and V by 6 bases; bases with no gene match: 8. The CDR3 covers 13 residues. In germline, CDR1 is MNHEY, CDR2 SVGAGI. The CDR3 region has the DNA TGTGCCAGCAGCCAAACCCGGGACAGTGGCTACACCTTC. Its translation: CASSQTRDSGYTF.

About this clone: A read error may produce the germline difference seen at one junction end. The chain uses TRBV19 and TRBJ1-3; D is perhaps TRBD1 (6 bases). The CDR3 has 15 amino acids. Germline V gene sequence: CDR1 LNHDA, CDR2 SQIVND (reference sequence). CDR3 in DNA: TGTGCCACCGCACCTACAGGGTCGGCTGGAAACGCCATATATTTT. Translated, it gives CATAPTGSAGNAIYF.

J is TRBJ1-1 and V is TRBV10-1; 8 nucleotides match TRBD1. The CDR3 spans 13 residues. Trimming cost V 6 bases and J 4 bases; bases outside gene matches: 4. Germline V gene data show CDR1 as WNHNN and CDR2 as SYGVQD (reference sequence). Written as DNA, the CDR3 is TGCGCCAGCAGGGACAGGGTCGGCACTGAAGCTTTCTTT. It translates to CASRDRVGTEAFF.

The CDR3 here is CASSPPARFEQYF. In DNA, the CDR3 is TGTGCCAGCAGTCCCCCGGCGAGGTTCGAGCAGTACTTC. J is TRBJ2-7 and V is TRBV6-2 or TRBV6-3; D not certain. Germline V gives CDR1 MNHEY, CDR2 SVGEGT. V was shortened by 5 bases and J by 6 bases, with 14 bases between the two germline ends. The length of the CDR3 is 13 residues.

This chain joins TRBV30 and TRBJ2-7, with 8 bases aligning to TRBD1. V trimming: 5 bases; J trimming: 6 bases; junction bases outside the gene matches: 12. Germline CDR1 reads GTSNPN; CDR2 reads SVGIG (reference sequence). This CDR3 is 14 amino acids long. The CDR3 DNA reads as TGTGCCTGGTCCTCCGGGACAGGTTACTCCGAGCAGTACTTC. Translating it yields CAWSSGTGYSEQYF. The entire variable domain, with the rest obtained from reference TRBV30 and TRBJ2-7, is as follows: SQTIHQWPATLVQPVGSPLSLECTVEGTSNPNLYWYRQAAGRGLQLLFYSVGIGQISSEVPQNLSASRPQDRQFILSSKKLLLSDSGFYLCAWSSGTGYSEQYFGPGTRLTVT.

This chain joins TRBV24-1 and TRBJ2-5; 7 bases fit TRBD1. V shed 4 bases and J 3 bases; nucleotides not matched to a gene: 4. CDR3 length: 14 amino acids. CDR1 is KGHDR, CDR2 SFDVKD, per germline. CDR3 in amino acids: CATSESGGKETQYF. DNA of the CDR3: TGTGCCACCAGTGAATCAGGGGGTAAAGAGACCCAGTACTTC.

This chain links TRBV19 with TRBJ2-2, with D perhaps matching TRBD2 (6 bases). CDR1 and CDR2 (germline): LNHDA, SQIVND (reference sequence). V lost 7 bases and J lost 3, with 6 bases in between. CDR3 length: 12 residues. In DNA form, the CDR3 reads TGTGCCAGTACGGGGGACACCGGGGAGCTGTTTTTT. Encoded protein: CASTGDTGELFF. The full variable domain, completed using reference TRBV19 and TRBJ2-2, is DGGITQSPKYLFRKEGQNVTLSCEQNLNHDAMYWYRQDPGQGLRLIYYSQIVNDFQKGDIAEGYSVSREKKESFPLTVTSAQKNPTAFYLCASTGDTGELFFGEGSRLTVL.

This clone has a single count. CDR3 region: CSVDRQRNYGYTF. Here the CDR3 DNA reads TGCAGCGTGGACCGACAGAGAAACTATGGCTACACCTTC. The chain has TRBV29-1 and TRBJ1-2; maybe TRBD1 (5 bases). The CDR3 runs 13 residues. V lost 6 bases to trimming and J lost 2 bases, with 13 bases between them. Per germline, CDR1 SQVTM and CDR2 ANQGSEA.

This sequence joins TRBV3-1 (or the pseudogene TRBV3-2) and TRBJ1-2; a weak D match, TRBD1 (6 bases). The V gene lost 1 base and the J gene lost 4 bases, with 13 bases spanning the gap. The CDR3 is made up of 15 amino acids. Germline V gene sequence: CDR1 LGHDT, CDR2 YNNKEL (reference sequence). The chain's CDR3 is CASSQVPPGAYGYTF. Written as DNA, the CDR3 is TGTGCCAGCAGCCAAGTCCCGCCAGGGGCCTATGGCTACACCTTC.

This clone was seen only a few times. The chain has TRBV6-1 and TRBJ2-2, with D possibly matching TRBD1 (6 bases). Deletions cut 2 bases from V and 5 bases from J, with 12 bases between. CDR1 is MNHNS, CDR2 SASEGT, per germline. The length of the CDR3 is 15 residues. The CDR3 region is CASSEQGKRTGELFF. The DNA for the CDR3 is TGTGCCAGCAGTGAACAGGGGAAAAGAACCGGGGAGCTGTTTTTT.

The chain is built from TRBV2 and TRBJ2-7; D gene uncertain. This CDR3 contains 12 residues. The ends were cut back, 5 bases at V and 3 bases at J, with 8 bases in the middle. Per germline, CDR1 SNHLY and CDR2 FYNNEI. This CDR3 reads CASSYTLYEQYF. The CDR3 DNA reads as TGTGCCAGCAGTTACACCCTCTACGAGCAGTACTTC. Filled out from reference TRBV2 and TRBJ2-7, the complete variable domain reads EPEVTQTPSHQVTQMGQEVILRCVPISNHLYFYWYRQILGQKVEFLVSFYNNEISEKSEIFDDQFSVERPDGSNFTLKIRSTKLEDSAMYFCASSYTLYEQYFGPGTRLTVT.

A single count supports this clone. The gene calls are TRBV7-9 and TRBJ2-7; weak D call: TRBD1 (6 bases). CDR3 length: 13 amino acids. The germline V gene encodes CDR1 SEHNR and CDR2 FQNEAQ (reference sequence). V lost 5 bases to trimming and J lost 3 bases, with 11 bases between them. DNA of the CDR3: TGTGCCAGCAGCCATGACAGGAACTACGAGCAGTACTTC. Translated: CASSHDRNYEQYF.

The rearrangement uses TRBV7-9 and TRBJ1-6; 7 bases line up with TRBD1. The CDR3 runs 15 residues. Trimming cost V 1 base and J 9 bases; bases outside gene matches: 6. The germline gives CDR1 SEHNR, CDR2 FQNEAQ (reference sequence). The DNA of the CDR3 is TGTGCCAGCAGCTTAGGCGACAGGGAGGTTTCACCCCTCCACTTT. The encoded protein is CASSLGDREVSPLHF. Combining the CDR3 with reference TRBV7-9 and TRBJ1-6 gives the whole variable domain DTGVSQNPRHKITKRGQNVTFRCDPISEHNRLYWYRQTLGQGPEFLTYFQNEAQLEKSRLLSDRFSAERPKGSFSTLEIQRTEQGDSAMYLCASSLGDREVSPLHFGNGTRLTVT.